One and the same sample provided the 23 T cell receptor beta chains below, sequenced in a study of T cell responses to AZD1222 COVID-19 vaccine. Generated by immunoSEQ multiplex PCR, the TCRdb table keeps only in-frame clones and is missing some. This table holds roughly 160,000 clones, 90% to 95% found once. The source material was peripheral blood, sampled on day 0 of AZD1222 vaccination. The receptors originated from an adult in good health.

The V gene is TRBV5-4, the J gene TRBJ2-2; unclear D gene. CDR1 SGHNT and CDR2 YYREEE come from the germline V gene (reference sequence). The germline V and J ends were trimmed by 0 bases and 6 bases, with 3 bases remaining between them. The CDR3 loop spans 12 amino acids. CDR3 protein: CASSLVPGELFF. The CDR3 bases are TGTGCCAGCAGCTTGGTACCCGGGGAGCTGTTTTTT.

A remark on this clone: A junction end diverges from the germline sequence, so it may reflect a read error. The genes are TRBV5-1 and TRBJ2-7; 8 bases fit TRBD1. Germline lookup yields CDR1 SGHRS and CDR2 YFSETQ. CDR3 length: 16 amino acids. This CDR3 reads CASNLDSGTGSYEQYF. The CDR3 DNA reads TGCGCCAGCAACTTGGATTCCGGGACAGGCAGCTACGAGCAGTACTTC.

The V call is TRBV24-1, the J call TRBJ1-1; D call uncertain. V was cut by 9 bases and J by 1 base, with 11 bases left in between. This CDR3 contains 13 residues. The germline V gene has CDR1 KGHDR and CDR2 SFDVKD. The CDR3 spells CATPPDGNTEAFF. The CDR3 DNA reads as TGTGCCACCCCTCCGGACGGGAACACTGAAGCTTTCTTT.

The chain uses TRBV28 and TRBJ1-5, with no clear D. The CDR3 has 15 amino acids. The germline CDR1 and CDR2 sequences are MDHEN and SYDVKM. The germline V and J ends were trimmed by 5 bases and 0 bases, with 11 bases remaining between them. The CDR3 coding sequence is TGTGCCAGCAGTCCCCCTTGGGGTAGCAATCAGCCCCAGCATTTT. This codes for CASSPPWGSNQPQHF. Full variable domain (rest looked up from reference TRBV28 and TRBJ1-5): DVKVTQSSRYLVKRTGEKVFLECVQDMDHENMFWYRQDPGLGLRLIYFSYDVKMKEKGDIPEGYSVSREKKERFSLILESASTNQTSMYLCASSPPWGSNQPQHFGDGTRLSIL.

This chain links TRBV4-2 with TRBJ1-2; D is uncertain. The V gene's germline CDR1 is LGHNA and CDR2 YNFKEQ. Trimming removed 0 bases from V and 7 bases from J, with 9 bases in between. This CDR3 comprises 13 residues. The CDR3 DNA reads TGTGCCAGCAGCCAAGATACACTGCGTGGCTACACCTTC. As protein: CASSQDTLRGYTF.

The chain is built from TRBV15 and TRBJ1-1, with TRBD1 matching over 8 bases. Losses at the gene ends were 5 bases for V and 1 base for J; bases not matched to a gene: 3. The germline V gene encodes CDR1 LNHNV and CDR2 YYDKDF (reference sequence). This CDR3 is built from 14 residues. The CDR3 coding sequence is TGTGCCACCAGCTCCGACAGGGGGAACACTGAAGCTTTCTTT. This codes for CATSSDRGNTEAFF.

The chain carries TRBV19 and TRBJ1-2, with a tentative D call TRBD1 (6 bases). This CDR3 contains 15 residues. CDR1 LNHDA and CDR2 SQIVND come from the germline V gene (reference sequence). The V and J ends lost 3 bases and 8 bases respectively, with 19 bases between them. The chain's CDR3 is CASSISNRVRRGYTF. The CDR3, as DNA: TGTGCCAGTAGTATTTCTAACAGGGTGAGGAGGGGCTACACCTTC.

J is TRBJ1-4 and V is TRBV5-1; 9 bases align to TRBD1. Germline trimming cut 4 bases from V and 7 bases from J; bases unmatched to any gene: 5. Germline assignment: CDR1 SGHRS and CDR2 YFSETQ. The CDR3 totals 14 residues. CDR3 bases: TGCGCCAGCAGCAACAGGGGGCATGGTGAAAAACTGTTTTTT. Translating it yields CASSNRGHGEKLFF.

Concerning this clone itself: This may arise from a read error, as a much more abundant clone is one base away. The chain recombines TRBV7-2 with TRBJ1-1, with D unresolved. V lost 1 base and J 1 base, leaving 4 bases between the germline ends. The CDR3 is 13 residues long. Germline CDR1 is SGHTA and CDR2 is FQGNSA. Here the CDR3 reads CASSLVENTEAFF. Here the CDR3 DNA reads TGTGCCAGCAGCTTAGTAGAGAACACTGAAGCTTTCTTT.

The CDR3 DNA follows: TGTGCCAGCAGCTTTAATGGGCGGGAAAATGAAAAACTGTTTTTT. Translating it yields CASSFNGRENEKLFF. This sequence joins TRBV9 and TRBJ1-4; D ambiguous. CDR3 size: 15 residues. V lost 4 bases and J 5 bases, leaving 15 bases between the germline ends. The germline gives CDR1 SGDLS, CDR2 YYNGEE. Together with reference TRBV9 and TRBJ1-4, the CDR3 gives the full variable domain: DSGVTQTPKHLITATGQRVTLRCSPRSGDLSVYWYQQSLDQGLQFLIQYYNGEERAKGNILERFSAQQFPDLHSELNLSSLELGDSALYFCASSFNGRENEKLFFGSGTQLSVL.

The chain carries TRBV5-1 and TRBJ1-3, with 7 bases fitting TRBD1. Germline CDR1 reads SGHRS; CDR2 reads YFSETQ. CDR3 length: 15 amino acids. With V trimmed by 0 bases and J by 3 bases, 3 bases remained unmatched. The CDR3 DNA follows: TGCGCCAGCAGCTTGGGGACAGGATTTGGAAACACCATATATTTT. This sequence encodes CASSLGTGFGNTIYF.

J is TRBJ2-7 and V is TRBV30; D is unclear. The CDR3 covers 12 residues. Germline V gene data show CDR1 as GTSNPN and CDR2 as SVGIG (reference sequence). V was shortened by 4 bases and J by 6 bases, with 13 bases between the two germline ends. The CDR3 bases are TGTGCCTGGACCGACACTGGGCGCGAGCAGTACTTC. Amino acid sequence: CAWTDTGREQYF. Combining the CDR3 with reference TRBV30 and TRBJ2-7 gives the whole variable domain SQTIHQWPATLVQPVGSPLSLECTVEGTSNPNLYWYRQAAGRGLQLLFYSVGIGQISSEVPQNLSASRPQDRQFILSSKKLLLSDSGFYLCAWTDTGREQYFGPGTRLTVT.

The chain employs TRBV6-5 and TRBJ1-1; TRBD1 might be the D (6 bases). Germline V gene lookup returns CDR1 MNHEY and CDR2 SVGAGI. Trimming stripped 6 bases from V and 5 bases from J, with 10 bases between. This CDR3 spans 12 amino acids. The CDR3 sequence is CASRDTGTEAFF. For the CDR3, the DNA is TGTGCCAGCAGAGATACAGGGACTGAAGCTTTCTTT.

This clone was seen only once. The rearrangement uses TRBV6-6 and TRBJ1-5, with 8 bases identical to TRBD1. Trimming removed 5 bases from V and 4 bases from J; junction bases left unmatched: 7. CDR3 length: 15 residues. Germline V gene sequence: CDR1 MNHNY, CDR2 SVGAGI (reference sequence). CDR3 sequence: CASSKGTGPNQPQHF. Here the CDR3 DNA reads TGTGCCAGCAGTAAAGGGACAGGACCAAATCAGCCCCAGCATTTT.

This clone was observed once. The chain employs TRBV19 and TRBJ2-7, with 7 bases lining up with TRBD1. J was trimmed by 2 bases and V by 2 bases; bases with no gene match: 0. CDR3 length equals 13 residues. CDR1 is LNHDA and CDR2 is SQIVND in the germline V gene (reference sequence). The CDR3 region has the DNA TGTGCCAGTAGTATACAGGGGGCCTACGAGCAGTACTTC. Protein product: CASSIQGAYEQYF.

This chain links TRBV28 with TRBJ1-1; D perhaps matches TRBD1 (5 bases). The CDR3 totals 13 residues. V lost 2 bases and J 4 bases, leaving 8 bases between the germline ends. Germline CDR1 MDHEN, CDR2 SYDVKM. The CDR3 DNA is TGTGCCAGCAGTTTAGCAGGGCTCACTGAAGCTTTCTTT. Translating gives CASSLAGLTEAFF.

V gene TRBV18 combines with J gene TRBJ2-1; D perhaps matches TRBD2 (6 bases). Germline V gene lookup returns CDR1 KGHSH and CDR2 LQKENI. V dropped 2 bases and J dropped 5 bases, with 19 bases sitting between them. The CDR3 contains 17 residues. As DNA, the CDR3 is TGTGCCAGCTCACCATTCACGGAGGGATTGTCGGACAATGAGCAGTTCTTC. The encoded protein is CASSPFTEGLSDNEQFF.

The chain is built from TRBV28 and TRBJ2-7, with D uncertain. V was pared by 7 bases and J by 6 bases, with 16 bases between. CDR3 length equals 13 residues. Germline V CDR1 and CDR2: MDHEN, SYDVKM. The DNA for the CDR3 is TGTGCCAGCACCTGGACCGGCGGATTCGAGCAGTACTTC. The encoded protein is CASTWTGGFEQYF.

The CDR3 bases are TGTGCCAGCAGCTCCCTAGGGTCTGGGGCCAACGTCCTGACTTTC. It translates to CASSSLGSGANVLTF. The chain has TRBV9 and TRBJ2-6; D not certain. The CDR3 spans 15 residues. Germline V CDR1 and CDR2: SGDLS, YYNGEE. The germline V and J ends were trimmed by 4 bases and 1 base, with 9 bases remaining between them. The full variable domain, completed using reference TRBV9 and TRBJ2-6, is DSGVTQTPKHLITATGQRVTLRCSPRSGDLSVYWYQQSLDQGLQFLIQYYNGEERAKGNILERFSAQQFPDLHSELNLSSLELGDSALYFCASSSLGSGANVLTFGAGSRLTVL.

The rearrangement joins TRBV10-2 to TRBJ2-3, with D tentatively TRBD2 (6 bases). The germline V and J ends were trimmed by 7 bases and 4 bases, with 12 bases remaining between them. The germline gives CDR1 WSHSY, CDR2 SAAADI. There are 13 residues in the CDR3. The CDR3 spells CASMDYVADTQYF. CDR3 DNA sequence: TGCGCCAGCATGGACTATGTCGCAGATACGCAGTATTTT.

The gene calls are TRBV24-1 and TRBJ2-3; no reliable D call. The V gene's germline CDR1 is KGHDR and CDR2 SFDVKD. The CDR3 sequence is 12 residues long. V lost 5 bases to trimming and J lost 2 bases, with 4 bases between them. The CDR3 is CATSADTDTQYF. For the CDR3, the DNA is TGTGCCACCAGTGCCGACACAGATACGCAGTATTTT.

V usage is TRBV19 and J usage is TRBJ1-3; D unclear. Trimming shortened V by 8 bases and J by 0 bases, and 11 bases separated the two germline ends. The germline V gene has CDR1 LNHDA and CDR2 SQIVND (reference sequence). This CDR3 comprises 14 residues. Written as DNA, the CDR3 is TGTGCCAGTCACGAGCTTTTCTCTGGAAACACCATATATTTT. This encodes CASHELFSGNTIYF.

The chain is built from TRBV4-1 and TRBJ1-4; no reliable D call. V was clipped by 0 bases and J by 0 bases, with 11 bases between them. CDR1 MGHRA and CDR2 YSYEKL come from the germline V gene. The CDR3 contains 17 residues. CDR3 loop: CASSQDGPESTNEKLFF. CDR3 sequence (DNA): TGCGCCAGCAGCCAAGATGGACCGGAATCAACTAATGAAAAACTGTTTTTT.